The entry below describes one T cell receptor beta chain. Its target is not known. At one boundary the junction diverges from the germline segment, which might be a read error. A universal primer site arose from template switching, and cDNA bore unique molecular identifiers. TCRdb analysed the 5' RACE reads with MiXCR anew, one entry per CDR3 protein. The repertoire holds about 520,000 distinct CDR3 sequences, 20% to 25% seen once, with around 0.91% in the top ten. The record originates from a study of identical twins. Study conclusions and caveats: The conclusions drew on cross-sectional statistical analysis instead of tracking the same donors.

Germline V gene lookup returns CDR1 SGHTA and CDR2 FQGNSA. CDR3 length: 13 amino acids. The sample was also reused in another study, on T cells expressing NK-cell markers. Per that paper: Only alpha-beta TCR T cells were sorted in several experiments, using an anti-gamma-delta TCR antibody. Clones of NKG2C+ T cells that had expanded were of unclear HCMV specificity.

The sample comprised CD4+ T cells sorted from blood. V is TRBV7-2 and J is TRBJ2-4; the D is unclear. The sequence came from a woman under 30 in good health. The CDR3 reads CACRRTTTDIQYF. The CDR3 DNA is TGTGCCTGCAGGCGAACCACCACGGACATTCAGTACTTC.